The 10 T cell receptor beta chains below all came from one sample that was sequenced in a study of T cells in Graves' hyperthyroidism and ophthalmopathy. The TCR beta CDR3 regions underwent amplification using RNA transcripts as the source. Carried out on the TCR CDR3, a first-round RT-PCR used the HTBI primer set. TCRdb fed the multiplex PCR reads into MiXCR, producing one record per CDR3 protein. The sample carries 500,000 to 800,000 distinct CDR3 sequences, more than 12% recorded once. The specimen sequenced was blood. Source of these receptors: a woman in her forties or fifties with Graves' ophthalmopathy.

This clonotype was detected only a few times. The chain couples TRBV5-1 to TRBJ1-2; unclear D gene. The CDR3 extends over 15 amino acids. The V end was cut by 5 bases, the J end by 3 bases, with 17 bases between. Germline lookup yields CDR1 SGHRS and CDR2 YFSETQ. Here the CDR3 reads CASRLDAVPYYGYTF. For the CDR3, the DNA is TGCGCCAGCAGACTGGACGCCGTTCCCTACTATGGCTACACCTTC.

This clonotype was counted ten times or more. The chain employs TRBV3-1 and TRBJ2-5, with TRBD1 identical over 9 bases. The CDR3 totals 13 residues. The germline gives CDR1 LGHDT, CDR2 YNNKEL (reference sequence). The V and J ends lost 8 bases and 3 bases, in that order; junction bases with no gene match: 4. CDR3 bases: TGTGCCAGCGGGGACAGGGTGGAAGAGACCCAGTACTTC. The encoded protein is CASGDRVEETQYF.

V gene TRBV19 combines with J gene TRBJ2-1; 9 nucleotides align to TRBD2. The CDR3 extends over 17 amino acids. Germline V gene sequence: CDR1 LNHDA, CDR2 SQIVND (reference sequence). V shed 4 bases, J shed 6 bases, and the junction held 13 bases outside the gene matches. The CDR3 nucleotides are TGTGCCAGTAGTACGAGCGGGAGGTGGGGTGGGGGCAATGAGCAGTTCTTC. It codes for CASSTSGRWGGGNEQFF.

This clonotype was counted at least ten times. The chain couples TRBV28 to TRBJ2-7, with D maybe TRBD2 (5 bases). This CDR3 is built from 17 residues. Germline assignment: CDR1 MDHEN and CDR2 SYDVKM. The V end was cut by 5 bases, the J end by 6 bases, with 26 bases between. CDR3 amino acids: CASSGPTFGGSQREQYF. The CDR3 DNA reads TGTGCCAGCAGTGGTCCCACTTTTGGTGGGAGTCAGCGCGAGCAGTACTTC.

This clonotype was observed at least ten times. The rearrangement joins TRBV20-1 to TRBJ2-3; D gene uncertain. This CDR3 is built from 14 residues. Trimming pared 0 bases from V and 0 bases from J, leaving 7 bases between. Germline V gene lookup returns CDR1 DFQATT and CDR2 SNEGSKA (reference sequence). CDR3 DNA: TGCAGTGCTAGAGAAACGTTTAGCACAGATACGCAGTATTTT. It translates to CSARETFSTDTQYF.

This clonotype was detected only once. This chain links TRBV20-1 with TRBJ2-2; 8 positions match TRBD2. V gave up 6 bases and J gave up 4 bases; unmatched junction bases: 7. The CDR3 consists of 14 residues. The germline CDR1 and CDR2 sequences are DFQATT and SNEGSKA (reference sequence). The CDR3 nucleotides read TGCAGTGCCCCAGCGGGAGAGGTCACCGGGGAGCTGTTTTTT. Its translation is CSAPAGEVTGELFF.

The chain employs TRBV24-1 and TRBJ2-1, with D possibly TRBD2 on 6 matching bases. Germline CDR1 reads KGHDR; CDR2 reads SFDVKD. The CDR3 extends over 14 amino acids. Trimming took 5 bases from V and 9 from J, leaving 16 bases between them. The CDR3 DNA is TGTGCCACCAGTGGCCGGGTCCCGCGGGGTGAGCAGTTCTTC. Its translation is CATSGRVPRGEQFF.

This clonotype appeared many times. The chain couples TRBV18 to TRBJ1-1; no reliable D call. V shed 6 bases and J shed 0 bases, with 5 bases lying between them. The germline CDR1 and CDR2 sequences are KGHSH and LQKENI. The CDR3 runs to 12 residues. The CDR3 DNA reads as TGTGCCAGCTCGGAATTGAACACTGAAGCTTTCTTT. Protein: CASSELNTEAFF.

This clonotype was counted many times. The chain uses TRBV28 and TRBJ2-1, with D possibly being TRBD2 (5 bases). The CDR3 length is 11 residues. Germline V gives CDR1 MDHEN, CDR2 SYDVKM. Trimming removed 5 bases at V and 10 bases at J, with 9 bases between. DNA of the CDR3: TGTGCCAGCAGTGAGGACTGGGAGCAGTTCTTC. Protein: CASSEDWEQFF.

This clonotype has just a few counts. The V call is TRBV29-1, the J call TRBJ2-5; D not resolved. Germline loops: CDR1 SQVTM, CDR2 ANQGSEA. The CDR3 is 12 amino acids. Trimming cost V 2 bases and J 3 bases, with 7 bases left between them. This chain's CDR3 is CSVELVKETQYF. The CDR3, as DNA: TGCAGCGTTGAATTAGTCAAAGAGACCCAGTACTTC.